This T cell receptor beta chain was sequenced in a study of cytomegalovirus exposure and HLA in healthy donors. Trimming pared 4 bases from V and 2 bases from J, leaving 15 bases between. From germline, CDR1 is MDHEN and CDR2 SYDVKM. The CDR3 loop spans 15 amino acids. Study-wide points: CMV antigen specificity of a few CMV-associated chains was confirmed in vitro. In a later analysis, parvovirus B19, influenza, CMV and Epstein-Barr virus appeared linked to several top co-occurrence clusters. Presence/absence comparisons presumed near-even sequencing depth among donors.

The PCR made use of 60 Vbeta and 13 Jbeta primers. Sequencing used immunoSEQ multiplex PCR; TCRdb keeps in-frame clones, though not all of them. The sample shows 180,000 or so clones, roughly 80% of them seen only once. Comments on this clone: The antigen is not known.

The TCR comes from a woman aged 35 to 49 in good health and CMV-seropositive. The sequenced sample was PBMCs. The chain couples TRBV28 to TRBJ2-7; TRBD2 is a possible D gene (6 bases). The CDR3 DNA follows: TGTGCCAGCAGTTCTATCCGCGGAGGGGCCTACGAGCAGTACTTC. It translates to CASSSIRGGAYEQYF.